Included here is one TCR beta chain sequence, with context. Data came from immunoSEQ multiplex PCR; TCRdb stores just in-frame clones and leaves some out. This table has over 95,000 clones, around four fifths appearing once. The data were obtained in a study of blood T cell repertoires in COVID-19. Germline V gene data show CDR1 as LNHDA and CDR2 as SQIVND (reference sequence). V trimming: 6 bases; J trimming: 5 bases; junction bases outside the gene matches: 7. This CDR3 is built from 14 residues. The chain recombines TRBV19 with TRBJ1-2; TRBD1 agrees at 9 bases. The clonotype comes from a woman aged 40 to 50 with acute or convalescent COVID-19. The specimen sequenced was peripheral blood. This CDR3 is CASRKGQGLYGYTF. The CDR3 region has the DNA TGTGCCAGTAGGAAGGGACAGGGACTTTATGGCTACACCTTC.